A selection of T cell receptor beta chains follows, all from one sample in a study of cytomegalovirus exposure and HLA in healthy donors. Clones were read by immunoSEQ multiplex PCR, and TCRdb kept only the in-frame ones, dropping some. Of some 140,000 clones in the sample, about 80% were seen once. What was sequenced was PBMCs. The source is a woman between 40 and 55 years old in good health and CMV-seronegative. Each CDR3 is given with its conserved first and last residue. The D gene is left open where the match is weak. Expanded clones get a size class; other rows say once, few or many, or leave the size out.

.	TRBV25-1	TRBJ1-2	.	CASRASGDGGYTF	TGTGCCAGCAGAGCCTCAGGGGATGGTGGCTACACCTTC
.	TRBV6-5	TRBJ2-7	.	CASSYAGNTYEQYF	TGTGCCAGCAGTTACGCAGGGAATACCTACGAGCAGTACTTC
few	TRBV7-6	TRBJ2-7	.	CASSLVEGNEQYF	TGTGCCAGCAGCCTAGTGGAGGGTAACGAGCAGTACTTC
few	TRBV6-1	TRBJ2-6	.	CASGSNSGANVLTF	TGTGCCAGCGGGAGTAACTCTGGGGCCAACGTCCTGACTTTC
.	TRBV5-1	TRBJ1-2	TRBD1	CASSLGLSGQGGNYGYTF	TGCGCCAGCAGCTTGGGTCTTTCGGGACAGGGAGGTAACTATGGCTACACCTTC
once	TRBV19	TRBJ1-1	TRBD1	CASSIVGGIMNTEAFF	TGTGCCAGTAGTATTGTAGGGGGCATAATGAACACTGAAGCTTTCTTT
.	TRBV10-3	TRBJ1-5	TRBD1	CAISAGTGAGSNQPQHF	TGTGCCATCAGTGCCGGGACAGGGGCTGGGAGCAATCAGCCCCAGCATTTT
.	TRBV5-4	TRBJ1-2	TRBD1	CASSLAGQEGYGYTF	TGTGCCAGCAGCTTGGCAGGACAGGAGGGGTATGGCTACACCTTC
once	TRBV7-2	TRBJ2-5	TRBD2	CASSRSGGASQTQYF	TGTGCCAGCAGCCGTAGCGGGGGGGCCTCACAGACCCAGTACTTC
.	TRBV6-1	TRBJ2-7	TRBD1	CASSEGTGVEQYF	TGTGCCAGCAGTGAAGGGACAGGGGTCGAGCAGTACTTC
.	TRBV13	TRBJ1-2	.	CASSLGETDYGYTF	TGTGCCAGCAGCTTAGGTGAAACTGACTATGGCTACACCTTC
.	TRBV12-2	TRBJ2-7	.	CASRLDSGHSYEQYF	TGTGCAAGTCGCTTAGATAGCGGCCACTCCTACGAGCAGTACTTC
.	TRBV7-9	TRBJ2-7	.	CASTFSSGYEQYF	TGTGCCAGCACCTTTTCCTCGGGCTACGAGCAGTACTTC
.	TRBV6-1	TRBJ1-4	TRBD1	CASTTGVVNEKLFF	TGTGCCAGCACAACAGGGGTCGTTAATGAAAAACTGTTTTTT
once	TRBV27	TRBJ2-7	.	CASSLSGGGAYEQYF	TGTGCCAGCAGTTTATCAGGCGGCGGGGCCTACGAGCAGTACTTC
.	TRBV5-1	TRBJ1-1	.	CASALGGAEAFF	TGCGCCAGCGCCCTGGGGGGAGCTGAAGCTTTCTTT
.	TRBV28	TRBJ1-2	TRBD1	CASSLGDRAYGYTF	TGTGCCAGCAGTTTAGGGGACAGAGCCTATGGCTACACCTTC
.	TRBV6-5	TRBJ2-7	TRBD2	CASSYTSGSWNEQYF	TGTGCCAGCAGTTACACTAGCGGGAGTTGGAACGAGCAGTACTTC
.	TRBV11-2	TRBJ2-7	.	CASSSPSYEQYF	TGTGCCAGCAGCTCCCCTTCCTACGAGCAGTACTTC
few	TRBV11-2	TRBJ2-7	.	CASSTLRGRQGRRYF	TGTGCCAGCAGCACCCTCAGAGGAAGGCAGGGAAGGAGGTACTTC
few	TRBV4-1	TRBJ2-6	TRBD1	CASSQDHGTGLAGGANVLTF	TGCGCCAGCAGCCAAGATCATGGGACAGGGCTGGCGGGCGGGGCCAACGTCCTGACTTTC
.	TRBV5-1	TRBJ2-2	.	CASSLREPGTGELFF	TGCGCCAGCAGCTTGCGGGAGCCTGGCACCGGGGAGCTGTTTTTT
.	TRBV5-1	TRBJ2-5	TRBD1	CASSLGQAEETQYF	TGCGCCAGCAGCCTGGGACAGGCCGAAGAGACCCAGTACTTC
.	TRBV19	TRBJ1-1	.	CASSGQGNTEAFF	TGTGCCAGTAGTGGGCAGGGGAACACTGAAGCTTTCTTT
.	TRBV5-1	TRBJ1-2	.	CASSLTPIGGDGYTF	TGCGCCAGCAGCTTGACCCCTATAGGAGGGGATGGCTACACCTTC
.	TRBV5-4	TRBJ1-1	.	CASSHGHFLTEAFF	TGTGCCAGCAGCCATGGACACTTCCTCACTGAAGCTTTCTTT
.	TRBV15	TRBJ1-4	.	CATSRALNPGNEKLFF	TGTGCCACCAGCAGAGCGCTAAACCCGGGTAATGAAAAACTGTTTTTT
.	TRBV11-3	TRBJ1-1	.	CASSFKADTEAFF	TGTGCCAGCAGCTTTAAGGCGGACACTGAAGCTTTCTTT
.	TRBV30	TRBJ2-6	TRBD1	CAWSGGTGGRVGSGANVLTF	TGTGCCTGGAGTGGCGGGACAGGGGGCCGAGTAGGCTCTGGGGCCAACGTCCTGACTTTC
.	TRBV29-1	TRBJ2-5	.	CSVTAQETQYF	TGCAGCGTTACAGCCCAAGAGACCCAGTACTTC
.	TRBV19	TRBJ1-6	TRBD1	CASSSDRGPPFLPLHF	TGTGCCAGTAGTAGCGACAGGGGGCCTCCTTTCCTACCCCTCCACTTT
.	TRBV7-8	TRBJ2-1	.	CASSSDGRGRINEQFF	TGTGCCAGCAGCTCTGACGGGAGGGGGCGGATCAATGAGCAGTTCTTC
.	TRBV7-2	TRBJ1-6	TRBD1	CASSLAGQGFVYNSPLHF	TGTGCCAGCAGCTTAGCGGGACAGGGGTTCGTTTATAATTCACCCCTCCACTTT
.	TRBV2	TRBJ1-2	.	CASSEWGTGTGAMNTF	.
.	TRBV13	TRBJ1-1	TRBD1	CASSLSGQVMNTEAFF	TGTGCCAGCAGCTTGTCTGGACAGGTCATGAACACTGAAGCTTTCTTT
.	TRBV5-1	TRBJ1-5	TRBD1	CASRPTGYSNQPQHF	TGCGCCAGCAGGCCGACAGGGTATAGCAATCAGCCCCAGCATTTT
.	TRBV4-1	TRBJ2-7	.	CVSSQQSDRRYEQYF	TGCGTCAGCAGCCAACAGTCAGACAGGCGGTACGAGCAGTACTTC
.	TRBV30	TRBJ2-7	.	CAQGRTAWGNEQYF	TGTGCCCAAGGGAGAACGGCCTGGGGAAACGAGCAGTACTTC
.	TRBV5-1	TRBJ2-1	TRBD2	CASGLKDKDLWGGNEQFF	TGCGCCAGCGGCCTTAAGGACAAGGACTTATGGGGGGGGAATGAGCAGTTCTTC
.	TRBV10-3	TRBJ2-7	TRBD1	CAIRSPDRGGEQYF	TGTGCCATCAGGAGCCCTGACAGGGGAGGCGAGCAGTACTTC
few	TRBV7-9	TRBJ1-1	.	CASSFLGAFF	TGTGCCAGCAGCTTCCTAGGAGCTTTCTTT
.	TRBV11-2	TRBJ2-7	TRBD2	CASSSPGLAGYYEQYF	TGTGCCAGCAGCTCCCCGGGACTAGCGGGGTACTACGAGCAGTACTTC
.	TRBV5-1	TRBJ2-2	TRBD2	CASSFSGTSSTGELFF	TGCGCCAGCAGCTTCTCCGGGACTAGTTCGACCGGGGAGCTGTTTTTT
.	TRBV27	TRBJ2-7	.	CASSLQGPYEQYF	TGTGCCAGCAGCCTACAGGGTCCCTACGAGCAGTACTTC
.	TRBV5-1	TRBJ1-5	TRBD1	CASSPGTGDSNQPQHF	TGCGCCAGCAGCCCGGGGACAGGCGATAGCAATCAGCCCCAGCATTTT
.	TRBV6-5	TRBJ2-5	TRBD1	CASIKQGAGETQYF	TGTGCCAGCATCAAACAGGGGGCGGGGGAGACCCAGTACTTC
few	TRBV27	TRBJ1-2	TRBD1	CASSNWDSNYGYTF	TGTGCCAGCAGCAACTGGGACAGTAACTATGGCTACACCTTC
once	TRBV5-4	TRBJ1-1	TRBD1	CASSPGPRDRGFVGAFF	TGTGCCAGCAGCCCGGGGCCCCGGGACAGGGGGTTTGTAGGAGCTTTCTTT
.	TRBV13	TRBJ1-2	.	CASSTPQGPLGDGYTF	TGTGCCAGCAGCACTCCACAGGGCCCCCTTGGGGATGGCTACACCTTC
.	TRBV7-6	TRBJ2-7	.	CASSLAVGYEQYF	TGTGCCAGCAGCCTCGCAGTTGGCTACGAGCAGTACTTC
.	TRBV7-8	TRBJ2-7	.	CASSPRRQNSYEQYF	TGTGCCAGCAGCCCTCGAAGACAGAACTCCTACGAGCAGTACTTC
.	TRBV5-1	TRBJ2-2	TRBD1	CASGQTGFTGELFF	TGCGCCAGCGGACAGACAGGGTTCACCGGGGAGCTGTTTTTT
.	TRBV2	TRBJ2-7	.	CASSQDREVYEQYF	TGTGCCAGCAGCCAAGACAGGGAGGTCTACGAGCAGTACTTC
.	TRBV5-1	TRBJ2-5	.	CASSLEGFGETQYF	TGCGCCAGCAGCTTGGAGGGGTTTGGGGAGACCCAGTACTTC
.	TRBV27	TRBJ1-1	TRBD1	CASSSGTGPGTEAFF	TGTGCCAGCAGTTCCGGGACAGGGCCGGGCACTGAAGCTTTCTTT
.	TRBV28	TRBJ2-3	.	CASSPDFTDTQYF	TGTGCCAGCAGTCCTGACTTCACAGATACGCAGTATTTT
.	TRBV2	TRBJ1-1	.	CASNPPLHEAFF	TGTGCCAGCAACCCACCACTACATGAAGCTTTCTTT